The 5 T cell receptor beta chains listed next were all sequenced from one sample in a study of T cell changes during pregnancy in multiple sclerosis. The data were produced by immunoSEQ multiplex PCR, yet TCRdb's version contains in-frame clones alone and is incomplete. The table records 69,000 or so clones, roughly 90% of them present only once. Source: peripheral blood, taken in the third trimester of pregnancy. Receptor source: a female donor with multiple sclerosis, enrolled in a pregnancy study.

This clone was counted a single time. This chain links TRBV9 with TRBJ1-1; no clear D gene. The ends were cut back, 0 bases at V and 5 bases at J, with 8 bases in the middle. CDR1 SGDLS and CDR2 YYNGEE come from the germline V gene. The CDR3 is 13 amino acids. The CDR3 DNA sequence: TGTGCCAGCAGCGTAGCCCAGACTACTGAAGCTTTCTTT. This gives the protein CASSVAQTTEAFF.

The chain links TRBV5-1 to TRBJ2-5; D call uncertain. Trimming pared 0 bases from V and 5 bases from J, leaving 5 bases between. From germline, CDR1 is SGHRS and CDR2 YFSETQ. The CDR3 has 12 amino acids. This CDR3 is CASSLALETQYF. CDR3 bases: TGCGCCAGCAGCTTGGCTCTGGAGACCCAGTACTTC.

The chain is built from TRBV7-2 and TRBJ2-7; 8 nucleotides align to TRBD2. The germline gives CDR1 SGHTA, CDR2 FQGNSA. The CDR3 extends over 18 amino acids. With 6 bases clipped from V and 2 bases from J, the junction kept 18 bases outside the gene matches. The CDR3 DNA is TGTGCCAGCAGTTTGAGGTGGGCGGGGGGTTCCGTTCCCTACGAGCAGTACTTC. Translation gives CASSLRWAGGSVPYEQYF.

This clone has just a few counts. V is TRBV9 and J is TRBJ1-6; D is undetermined. CDR1 SGDLS and CDR2 YYNGEE come from the germline V gene. V was cut by 4 bases and J by 5 bases, with 16 bases left in between. This CDR3 has 16 residues. The CDR3 DNA reads as TGTGCCAGCAGCCCGTTGATGGGCACCGATAATTCACCCCTCCACTTT. Translation: CASSPLMGTDNSPLHF.

Only one count was recorded for this clone. This chain joins TRBV5-1 and TRBJ2-1; D gene unclear. V dropped 0 bases and J dropped 6 bases, with 7 bases sitting between them. The V gene's germline CDR1 is SGHRS and CDR2 YFSETQ. The CDR3 sequence is 13 residues long. CDR3 sequence reads: CASSLGSGNEQFF. The CDR3, as DNA: TGCGCCAGCAGCTTGGGGTCAGGCAATGAGCAGTTCTTC.